The 21 T cell receptor beta chains below come from one sample, sequenced in a study of T cells in Graves' hyperthyroidism and ophthalmopathy. Amplified regions were TCR beta CDR3 sequences from RNA transcripts. The HTBI primer set drove a first-round RT-PCR of the TCR CDR3. TCRdb itself ran the multiplex PCR reads through MiXCR, one entry per CDR3 protein. This repertoire shows hundreds of thousands of distinct CDR3 sequences, 30% to 40% found once; its top ten account for roughly 30%. The sequenced sample was blood. Receptor source: a woman between 40 and 50 years old with Graves' hyperthyroidism.

This chain uses TRBV5-4 with TRBJ2-5; TRBD2 matches at 8 bases. Germline V gene lookup returns CDR1 SGHNT and CDR2 YYREEE (reference sequence). The V and J ends lost 2 bases and 2 bases, in that order; junction bases with no gene match: 11. There are 17 residues in the CDR3. The CDR3 DNA follows: TGTGCCAGCAGCTTAGAAACCAGCGGGGGTCTACAAGAGACCCAGTACTTC. Protein: CASSLETSGGLQETQYF.

The genes are TRBV7-9 and TRBJ2-5; D could derive from TRBD1 or TRBD2 (7 bases each). The CDR3 is 16 amino acids. The germline CDR1 and CDR2 sequences are SEHNR and FQNEAQ (reference sequence). The V and J ends lost 5 bases and 2 bases respectively, with 18 bases between them. CDR3 sequence reads: CASSQGVAGPQETQYF. The CDR3 DNA reads TGTGCCAGCAGCCAGGGGGTAGCGGGCCCTCAAGAGACCCAGTACTTC.

This clonotype occurred many times. The V gene is TRBV4-2, the J gene TRBJ1-2, with no clear D. The CDR3 is made up of 13 amino acids. V was trimmed by 0 bases and J by 2 bases, leaving 4 bases between them. CDR1 LGHNA and CDR2 YNFKEQ come from the germline V gene. CDR3 amino acids: CASSQDSNYGYTF. The CDR3 DNA is TGTGCCAGCAGCCAAGATTCGAACTATGGCTACACCTTC.

The CDR3 sequence: CASSPVQGARETQYF. Written as DNA, the CDR3 is TGTGCCAGCAGCCCGGTACAGGGGGCGCGGGAGACCCAGTACTTC. The V and J genes are TRBV5-6 and TRBJ2-5; 9 positions agree with TRBD1. Trimming cost V 4 bases and J 5 bases; bases outside gene matches: 9. The CDR3 has 15 residues. Germline CDR1 is SGHDT and CDR2 is YYEEEE.

This clonotype was seen a few times. The chain links TRBV4-3 to TRBJ1-6; 8 bases line up with TRBD1. Germline loops: CDR1 LGHNA, CDR2 YSLEER. Trimming cost V 1 base and J 7 bases; bases outside gene matches: 3. CDR3 length: 15 amino acids. The CDR3 DNA sequence: TGCGCCAGCAGCCAAGGCAGGGGGCTCAATTCACCCCTCCACTTT. Translating gives CASSQGRGLNSPLHF.

This sequence joins TRBV10-3 and TRBJ2-5; D possibly corresponds to TRBD2 (5 bases). This CDR3 comprises 17 residues. Germline loops: CDR1 ENHRY, CDR2 SYGVKD. V was clipped by 2 bases and J by 4 bases, with 20 bases between them. This CDR3 reads CAISERLAGGAGETQYF. The CDR3, as DNA: TGTGCCATCAGTGAGCGGTTGGCCGGAGGAGCTGGAGAGACCCAGTACTTC.

This clonotype was seen only a few times. The chain combines TRBV12-3 or TRBV12-4 with TRBJ2-6; tentatively, D is TRBD1 or TRBD2 (5 bases each). The CDR3 length is 21 residues. Trimming removed 3 bases at V and 4 bases at J, with 28 bases between. CDR3 loop: CASSFSGVRFPGRSGANVLTF. The DNA of the CDR3 is TGTGCCAGCAGTTTTTCGGGTGTCCGTTTTCCGGGACGATCAGGGGCCAACGTCCTGACTTTC.

This clonotype was observed a few times. The chain links TRBV3-1 to TRBJ2-7; D remains unclear. Trimming took 2 bases from V and 0 from J, leaving 8 bases between them. This CDR3 comprises 14 residues. CDR1 LGHDT and CDR2 YNNKEL come from the germline V gene (reference sequence). The CDR3 spells CASSQTVSSYEQYF. The CDR3 DNA follows: TGTGCCAGCAGCCAAACGGTCAGCTCCTACGAGCAGTACTTC.

The V and J genes are TRBV28 and TRBJ1-5; no clear D gene. V lost 3 bases and J lost 7, with 10 bases in between. Per germline, CDR1 MDHEN and CDR2 SYDVKM. CDR3 length: 13 residues. This CDR3 is CASSFSRLQPQHF. The DNA for the CDR3 is TGTGCCAGCAGTTTCTCTCGACTACAGCCCCAGCATTTT.

The chain carries TRBV12-3 or TRBV12-4 and TRBJ1-1; D is undetermined. V was shortened by 3 bases and J by 4 bases, with 9 bases between the two germline ends. The CDR3 totals 13 residues. DNA of the CDR3: TGTGCCAGCAGTTTGACCCGTGGCACTGAAGCTTTCTTT. Amino acid sequence: CASSLTRGTEAFF.

The CDR3: CASGLGQDSFKYQPQHF. The CDR3 DNA reads as TGTGCTAGTGGTTTGGGCCAGGACAGTTTCAAATATCAGCCCCAGCATTTT. The chain employs TRBV12-5 and TRBJ1-5; the D gene is possibly TRBD1 (6 bases). The CDR3 contains 17 residues. Trimming took off 1 base at V and 5 bases at J, with 18 bases between the two ends. Germline lookup yields CDR1 LGHNT and CDR2 FRNRAP. Complete variable domain (other parts from reference TRBV12-5 and TRBJ1-5): DARVTQTPRHKVTEMGQEVTMRCQPILGHNTVFWYRQTMMQGLELLAYFRNRAPLDDSGMPKDRFSAEMPDATLATLKIQPSEPRDSAVYFCASGLGQDSFKYQPQHFGDGTRLSIL.

This chain connects TRBV28 to TRBJ2-5; TRBD1 aligns across 7 bases. Germline loops: CDR1 MDHEN, CDR2 SYDVKM. This CDR3 is 15 amino acids long. With 5 bases clipped from V and 3 bases from J, the junction kept 9 bases outside the gene matches. CDR3 DNA: TGTGCCAGCAGTCTCCTTCCGGGACAGAAAGAGACCCAGTACTTC. It translates to CASSLLPGQKETQYF.

This clonotype was picked up many times. The chain is built from TRBV7-8 and TRBJ2-7, with TRBD2 identical over 11 bases. The germline V gene encodes CDR1 SGHVS and CDR2 FQNEAQ. This CDR3 has 16 residues. V was pared by 5 bases and J by 3 bases, with 9 bases of the junction left unmatched. The CDR3 DNA sequence: TGTGCCAGCAGCGACACCGGGACTAGCGGCTACTACGAGCAGTACTTC. Protein: CASSDTGTSGYYEQYF.

In this sample, this clonotype turned up many times. This rearrangement joins TRBV29-1 to TRBJ1-5; no reliable D call. The CDR3 sequence is 14 residues long. Germline loops: CDR1 SQVTM, CDR2 ANQGSEA. The V gene lost 0 bases and the J gene lost 11 bases, with 17 bases spanning the gap. CDR3 sequence: CSVEDSNPGSTQHF. DNA for the CDR3: TGCAGCGTTGAAGACTCAAATCCTGGTTCGACCCAGCATTTT.

In its sample, this clonotype was seen a few times. Relative to the germline gene, one junction end is altered; a read error may explain this. The rearrangement uses TRBV10-3 and TRBJ1-2, with 8 bases aligning to TRBD1. There are 18 residues in the CDR3. In germline, CDR1 is ENHRY, CDR2 SYGVKD. CDR3 sequence: CASSLNMAGGYSFHGYTF. DNA for the CDR3: TGTGCCAGCAGTTTAAATATGGCAGGGGGCTATAGTTTCCATGGCTACACCTTC.

This clonotype appeared many times. This chain connects TRBV10-3 to TRBJ1-5; 7 bases are a match to TRBD1. J lost 4 bases, V lost 3 bases, and 9 bases had no gene match. This CDR3 spans 16 amino acids. In germline, CDR1 is ENHRY, CDR2 SYGVKD. The CDR3 nucleotides read TGTGCCATCAGTGATCCACCGGGACAGTTAAATCAGCCCCAGCATTTT. This translates into CAISDPPGQLNQPQHF.

This clonotype was counted ten times or more. The chain combines TRBV20-1 with TRBJ2-5; perhaps D is TRBD1 or TRBD2 (7 bases each). V lost 2 bases and J 5 bases, leaving 15 bases between the germline ends. Germline V gene sequence: CDR1 DFQATT, CDR2 SNEGSKA (reference sequence). The CDR3 totals 14 residues. As DNA, the CDR3 is TGCAGTGCTAGACAGGGGGGGTTGGGGGAGACCCAGTACTTC. This translates into CSARQGGLGETQYF.

This clonotype was seen many times. V is TRBV24-1 and J is TRBJ1-2; TRBD1 is a possible D gene (5 bases). Germline V gene lookup returns CDR1 KGHDR and CDR2 SFDVKD. With 3 bases removed from V and 3 bases from J, the gap between germline ends came to 10 bases. The CDR3 extends over 14 amino acids. The CDR3 sequence is CATSDSDRYYGYTF. In nucleotides, the CDR3 is TGTGCCACCAGTGATAGTGACAGATACTATGGCTACACCTTC.

The rearrangement links TRBV4-3 to TRBJ2-6, with 10 bases that match TRBD1. The germline V gene has CDR1 LGHNA and CDR2 YSLEER. This CDR3 is 21 amino acids long. The V gene end was trimmed by 0 bases and the J gene end by 4 bases; junction bases not matched to a gene: 15. CDR3: CASSQEPQFGDRGSGANVLTF. For the CDR3, the DNA is TGCGCCAGCAGCCAAGAGCCCCAATTCGGGGACAGGGGATCCGGGGCCAACGTCCTGACTTTC.

Of note for this clonotype: A read error may be the cause here, since a much bigger clone is one base away. This chain joins TRBV2 and TRBJ1-4, with D unclear. The CDR3 spans 13 residues. Germline-derived CDR1 and CDR2 are SNHLY and FYNNEI. CDR3 sequence reads: CASNGRVGENLFF. The CDR3 bases are TGTGCCAGCAACGGTAGGGTTGGAGAAAACCTGTTTTTT.

The gene calls are TRBV12-3 or TRBV12-4 and TRBJ1-5; possibly TRBD1 for D (5 bases). The CDR3 totals 16 residues. Trimming stripped 6 bases from V and 3 bases from J, with 18 bases between. The CDR3 region has the DNA TGTGCCAGCAGAACCGGGACGGGTAATCCCAATCAGCCCCAGCATTTT. It is translated as CASRTGTGNPNQPQHF.